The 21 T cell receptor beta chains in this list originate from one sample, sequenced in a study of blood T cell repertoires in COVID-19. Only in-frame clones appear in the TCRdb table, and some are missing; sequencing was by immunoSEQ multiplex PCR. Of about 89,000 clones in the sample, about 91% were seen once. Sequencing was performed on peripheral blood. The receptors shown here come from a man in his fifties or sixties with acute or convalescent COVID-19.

The CDR3 nucleotides read TGTGCCAGTAGTATTTCTGGTGGGAACGGGGTCGACAATGAGCAGTTCTTC. It codes for CASSISGGNGVDNEQFF. J is TRBJ2-1 and V is TRBV19; D is possibly TRBD2 (5 bases). The length of the CDR3 is 17 residues. V was cut by 3 bases and J by 5 bases, with 20 bases left in between. The germline CDR1 and CDR2 sequences are LNHDA and SQIVND (reference sequence).

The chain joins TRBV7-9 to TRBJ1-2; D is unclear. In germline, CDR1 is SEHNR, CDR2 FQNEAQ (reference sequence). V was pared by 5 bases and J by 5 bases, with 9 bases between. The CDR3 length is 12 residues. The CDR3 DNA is TGTGCCAGCAGCGCAGACACGTATGGCTACACCTTC. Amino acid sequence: CASSADTYGYTF.

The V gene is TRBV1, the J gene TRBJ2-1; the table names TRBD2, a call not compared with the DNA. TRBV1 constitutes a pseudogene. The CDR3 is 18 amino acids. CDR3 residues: CTSSQDRSASGEYNEQFF. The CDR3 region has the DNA TGCACCAGCAGCCAAGATCGGAGCGCTAGCGGGGAATACAATGAGCAGTTCTTC.

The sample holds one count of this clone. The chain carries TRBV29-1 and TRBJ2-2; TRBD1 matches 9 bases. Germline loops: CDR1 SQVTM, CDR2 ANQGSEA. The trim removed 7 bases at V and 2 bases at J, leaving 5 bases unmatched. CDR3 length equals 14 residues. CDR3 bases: TGCAGCGCCGGGACAGGGACAAACACCGGGGAGCTGTTTTTT. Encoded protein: CSAGTGTNTGELFF.

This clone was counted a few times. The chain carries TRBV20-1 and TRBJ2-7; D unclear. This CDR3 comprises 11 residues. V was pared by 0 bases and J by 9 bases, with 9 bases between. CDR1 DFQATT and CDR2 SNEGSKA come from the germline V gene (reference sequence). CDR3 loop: CSARDGRGQYF. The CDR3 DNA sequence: TGCAGTGCTAGAGATGGCCGAGGGCAGTACTTC.

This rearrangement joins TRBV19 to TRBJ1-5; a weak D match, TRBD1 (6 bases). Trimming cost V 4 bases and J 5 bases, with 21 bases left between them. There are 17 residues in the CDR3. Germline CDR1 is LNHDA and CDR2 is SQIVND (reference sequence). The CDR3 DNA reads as TGTGCCAGTAGTAAGGTGTCAGGGGTTAAGAAGGATCAGCCCCAGCATTTT. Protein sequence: CASSKVSGVKKDQPQHF.

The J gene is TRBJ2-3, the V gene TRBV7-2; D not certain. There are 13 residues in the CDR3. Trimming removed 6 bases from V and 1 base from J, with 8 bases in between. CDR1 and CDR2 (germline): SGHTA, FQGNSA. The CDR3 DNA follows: TGTGCCAGCAGATTAACAGGCACAGATACGCAGTATTTT. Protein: CASRLTGTDTQYF.

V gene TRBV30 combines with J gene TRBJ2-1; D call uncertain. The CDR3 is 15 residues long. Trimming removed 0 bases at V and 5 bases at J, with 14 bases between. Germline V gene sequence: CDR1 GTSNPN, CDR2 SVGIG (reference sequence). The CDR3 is CAWSVKRRQNNEQFF. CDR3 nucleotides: TGTGCCTGGAGTGTAAAACGGCGACAAAACAATGAGCAGTTCTTC.

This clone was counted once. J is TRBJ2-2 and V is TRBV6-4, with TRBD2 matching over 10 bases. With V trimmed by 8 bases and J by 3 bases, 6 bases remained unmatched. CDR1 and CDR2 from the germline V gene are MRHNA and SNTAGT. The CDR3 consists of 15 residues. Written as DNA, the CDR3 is TGTGCCAGCCGGGCGCTAGCGGGAGACACCGGGGAGCTGTTTTTT. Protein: CASRALAGDTGELFF.

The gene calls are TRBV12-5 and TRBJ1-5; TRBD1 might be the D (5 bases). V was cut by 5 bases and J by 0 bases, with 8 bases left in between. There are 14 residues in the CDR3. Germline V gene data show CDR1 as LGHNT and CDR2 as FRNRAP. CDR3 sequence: CASGPDSSNQPQHF. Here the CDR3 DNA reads TGTGCTAGTGGTCCAGACAGTAGCAATCAGCCCCAGCATTTT.

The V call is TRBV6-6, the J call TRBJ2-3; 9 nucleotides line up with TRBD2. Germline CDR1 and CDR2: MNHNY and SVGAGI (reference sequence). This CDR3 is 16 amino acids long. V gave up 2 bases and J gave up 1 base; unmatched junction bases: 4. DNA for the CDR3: TGTGCCAGCAGTTACGGTGAGCGGGAGGGCACAGATACGCAGTATTTT. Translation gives CASSYGEREGTDTQYF.

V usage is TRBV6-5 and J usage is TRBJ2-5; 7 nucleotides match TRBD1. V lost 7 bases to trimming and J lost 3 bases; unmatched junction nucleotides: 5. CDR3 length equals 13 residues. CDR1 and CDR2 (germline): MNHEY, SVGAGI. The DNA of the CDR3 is TGTGCCAGCAAGAGGGACAGAAAAGAGACCCAGTACTTC. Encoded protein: CASKRDRKETQYF.

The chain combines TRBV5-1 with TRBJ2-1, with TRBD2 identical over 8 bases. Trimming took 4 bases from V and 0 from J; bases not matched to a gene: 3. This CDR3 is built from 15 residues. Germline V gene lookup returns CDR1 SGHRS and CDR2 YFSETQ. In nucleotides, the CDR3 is TGCGCCAGCAGCATAACTAGCGGCTCCTACAATGAGCAGTTCTTC. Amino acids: CASSITSGSYNEQFF. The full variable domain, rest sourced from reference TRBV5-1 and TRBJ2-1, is KAGVTQTPRYLIKTRGQQVTLSCSPISGHRSVSWYQQTPGQGLQFLFEYFSETQRNKGNFPGRFSGRQFSNSRSEMNVSTLELGDSALYLCASSITSGSYNEQFFGPGTRLTVL.

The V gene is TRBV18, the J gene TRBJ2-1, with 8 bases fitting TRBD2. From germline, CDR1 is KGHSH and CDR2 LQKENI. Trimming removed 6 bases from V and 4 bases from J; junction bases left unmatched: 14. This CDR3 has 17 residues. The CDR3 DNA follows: TGTGCCAGCTCCCCGAACACGGGGGGGGCGGAGTACAATGAGCAGTTCTTC. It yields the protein CASSPNTGGAEYNEQFF.

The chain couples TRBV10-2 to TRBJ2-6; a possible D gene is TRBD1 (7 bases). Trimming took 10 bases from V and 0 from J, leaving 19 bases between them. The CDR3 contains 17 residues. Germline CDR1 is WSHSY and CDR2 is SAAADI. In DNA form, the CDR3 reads TGCGCCACCCAGGGGGGAGCCTCCTACTCTGGGGCCAACGTCCTGACTTTC. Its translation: CATQGGASYSGANVLTF.

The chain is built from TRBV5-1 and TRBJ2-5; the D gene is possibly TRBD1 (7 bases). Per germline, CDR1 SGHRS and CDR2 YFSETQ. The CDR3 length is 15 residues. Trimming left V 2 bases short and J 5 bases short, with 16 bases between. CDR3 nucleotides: TGCGCCAGCAGCTTAACGCAGGGGGGACGTGAGACCCAGTACTTC. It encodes CASSLTQGGRETQYF.

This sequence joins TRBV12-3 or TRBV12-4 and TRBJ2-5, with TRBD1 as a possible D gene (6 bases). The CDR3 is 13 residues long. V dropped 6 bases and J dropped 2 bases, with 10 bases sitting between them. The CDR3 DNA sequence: TGTGCCAGCAGCCCCACAGGGCAAGAGACCCAGTACTTC. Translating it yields CASSPTGQETQYF.

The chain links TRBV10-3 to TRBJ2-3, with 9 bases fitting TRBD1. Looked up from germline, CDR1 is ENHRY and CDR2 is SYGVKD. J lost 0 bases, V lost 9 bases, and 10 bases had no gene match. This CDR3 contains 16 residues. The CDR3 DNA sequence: TGTGCCATTATGGGGCCGGGACAGGGTAGCACAGATACGCAGTATTTT. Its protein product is CAIMGPGQGSTDTQYF.

The CDR3 region has the DNA TGTGCCAGCAGTTTCGACAGTGTCTATGGCTACACCTTC. Translation gives CASSFDSVYGYTF. This chain uses TRBV12-3 or TRBV12-4 with TRBJ1-2; TRBD1 might be the D (5 bases). Trimming left V 3 bases short and J 4 bases short, with 9 bases between. This CDR3 is 13 amino acids long.

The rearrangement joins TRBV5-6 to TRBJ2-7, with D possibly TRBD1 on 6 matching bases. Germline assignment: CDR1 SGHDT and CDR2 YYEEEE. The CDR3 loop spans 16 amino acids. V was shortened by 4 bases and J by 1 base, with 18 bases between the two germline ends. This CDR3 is CASSPAQGQYSYEQYF. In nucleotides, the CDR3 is TGTGCCAGCAGCCCCGCCCAAGGACAGTATTCCTACGAGCAGTACTTC.

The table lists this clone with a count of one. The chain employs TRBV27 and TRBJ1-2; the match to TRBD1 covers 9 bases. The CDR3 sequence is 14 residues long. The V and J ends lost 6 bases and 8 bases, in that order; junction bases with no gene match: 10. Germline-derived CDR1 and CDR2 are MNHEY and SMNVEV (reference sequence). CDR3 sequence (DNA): TGTGCCAGCAGAGCCCCGGGACAGGGTATGGGCTACACCTTC. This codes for CASRAPGQGMGYTF.